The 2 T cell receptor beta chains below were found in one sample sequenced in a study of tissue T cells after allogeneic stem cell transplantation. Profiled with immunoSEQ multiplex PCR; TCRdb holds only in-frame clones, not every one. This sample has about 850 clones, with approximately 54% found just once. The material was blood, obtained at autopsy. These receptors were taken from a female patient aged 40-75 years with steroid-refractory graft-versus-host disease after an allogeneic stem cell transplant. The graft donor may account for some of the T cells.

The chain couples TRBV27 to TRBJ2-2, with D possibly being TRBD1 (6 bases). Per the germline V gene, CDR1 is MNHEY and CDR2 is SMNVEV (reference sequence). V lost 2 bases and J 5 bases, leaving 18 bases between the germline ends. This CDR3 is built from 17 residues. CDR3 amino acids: CASSLKRGQGKTGELFF. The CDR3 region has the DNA TGTGCCAGCAGTTTAAAAAGAGGTCAGGGGAAGACCGGGGAGCTGTTTTTT.

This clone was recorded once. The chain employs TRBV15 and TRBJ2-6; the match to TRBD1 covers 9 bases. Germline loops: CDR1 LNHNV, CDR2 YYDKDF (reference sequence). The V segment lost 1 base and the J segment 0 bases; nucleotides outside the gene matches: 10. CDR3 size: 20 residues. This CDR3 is CATSRVGQGFIPSGANVLTF. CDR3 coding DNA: TGTGCCACCAGCAGAGTGGGACAGGGTTTCATCCCCTCTGGGGCCAACGTCCTGACTTTC.